The 23 T cell receptor beta chains listed next were all sequenced from one sample in a study of shared clonotypes between healthy human individuals. Clones were sequenced by immunoSEQ multiplex PCR, and TCRdb holds only the in-frame ones, with some missing. The data hold under 1,100,000 clones, with 75% to 85% observed a single time. Material: memory CD4+ T cells from PBMCs. The sample's subset: CD45RA-negative fraction. These receptors all come from a man between 18 and 29 years old in good health. Some clones in this sample may be carry-over from other donors' samples.

The chain couples TRBV18 to TRBJ2-6, with D hard to call. In germline, CDR1 is KGHSH, CDR2 LQKENI. The CDR3 length is 15 residues. V was cut by 9 bases and J by 3 bases, with 15 bases left in between. CDR3 nucleotides: TGTGCCAGTCGTCCCATTACGGGTGGGGCCAACGTCCTGACTTTC. Translation gives CASRPITGGANVLTF.

The chain carries TRBV14 and TRBJ1-1; no firm D call. This CDR3 comprises 16 residues. V dropped 4 bases and J dropped 4 bases, with 19 bases sitting between them. Germline lookup yields CDR1 SGHDN and CDR2 FVKESK. The CDR3 here is CASSLTFDLPGTEAFF. In nucleotides, the CDR3 is TGTGCCAGCAGCCTAACTTTTGACCTTCCGGGCACTGAAGCTTTCTTT.

V and J are TRBV7-3 and TRBJ1-2, with D possibly matching TRBD1 (6 bases). CDR3 length: 15 amino acids. The V and J ends lost 5 bases and 6 bases respectively, with 19 bases between them. Germline loops: CDR1 SGHTA, CDR2 FQGTGA. CDR3 coding DNA: TGTGCCAGCAGCCCTGCGCACAGGGAGGAACATGGCTACACCTTC. Translation gives CASSPAHREEHGYTF.

The rearrangement joins TRBV6-1 to TRBJ1-4; TRBD1 is a possible D gene (5 bases). Per the germline V gene, CDR1 is MNHNS and CDR2 is SASEGT. The V end lost 2 bases, the J end lost 11 bases, and 12 bases lay between the germline ends. The CDR3 is 13 residues long. CDR3 DNA sequence: TGTGCCAGCAGTGAATACAGGACTGACAAACTGTTTTTT. It is translated as CASSEYRTDKLFF.

The V call is TRBV11-1, the J call TRBJ2-7; D gene ambiguous. The V end lost 2 bases, the J end lost 2 bases, and 13 bases lay between the germline ends. CDR3 length: 15 amino acids. Germline V gene sequence: CDR1 SGHAT, CDR2 FQDESV (reference sequence). CDR3 nucleotide sequence: TGTGCCAGCAGCTTAAGCCCGAGGATCCCCTACGAGCAGTACTTC. Protein sequence: CASSLSPRIPYEQYF.

CDR3 nucleotides: TGCGCCAGCAGCTTAAATAGCGGGCGTCGCACAGATACGCAGTATTTT. Protein product: CASSLNSGRRTDTQYF. V is TRBV5-1 and J is TRBJ2-3; TRBD2 agrees at 7 bases. The CDR3 is made up of 16 amino acids. Germline values: CDR1 SGHRS, CDR2 YFSETQ. V shed 2 bases and J 1 base; nucleotides not matched to a gene: 7. Full variable domain (outside the CDR3, taken from reference TRBV5-1 and TRBJ2-3): KAGVTQTPRYLIKTRGQQVTLSCSPISGHRSVSWYQQTPGQGLQFLFEYFSETQRNKGNFPGRFSGRQFSNSRSEMNVSTLELGDSALYLCASSLNSGRRTDTQYFGPGTRLTVL.

The chain joins TRBV7-3 to TRBJ1-2; TRBD1 matches at 8 bases. Germline V lookup: CDR1 SGHTA, CDR2 FQGTGA. J was trimmed by 4 bases and V by 5 bases; bases with no gene match: 18. The CDR3 sequence is 18 residues long. CDR3 protein: CASSSNYGQGALIYGYTF. The CDR3 nucleotides read TGTGCCAGCAGCAGTAATTACGGTCAGGGGGCGCTTATCTATGGCTACACCTTC.

The chain links TRBV28 to TRBJ2-7; D is undetermined. CDR1 and CDR2 from the germline V gene are MDHEN and SYDVKM. This CDR3 is built from 14 residues. The V and J ends lost 4 bases and 1 base respectively, with 11 bases between them. Written as DNA, the CDR3 is TGTGCCAGCAGTTCGTTCCTTCGGTCCTACGAGCAGTACTTC. Amino acids: CASSSFLRSYEQYF. Full variable domain (remainder filled in from reference TRBV28 and TRBJ2-7): DVKVTQSSRYLVKRTGEKVFLECVQDMDHENMFWYRQDPGLGLRLIYFSYDVKMKEKGDIPEGYSVSREKKERFSLILESASTNQTSMYLCASSSFLRSYEQYFGPGTRLTVT.

The V gene is TRBV5-1, the J gene TRBJ2-7; TRBD1 aligns across 7 bases. In germline, CDR1 is SGHRS, CDR2 YFSETQ. With 0 bases clipped from V and 3 bases from J, the junction kept 6 bases outside the gene matches. The CDR3 is made up of 15 amino acids. The DNA of the CDR3 is TGCGCCAGCAGCTTGGGCCCGGGACAGAGCTACGAGCAGTACTTC. It translates to CASSLGPGQSYEQYF.

This chain connects TRBV4-3 to TRBJ2-2, with 12 bases aligning to TRBD2. CDR3 size: 18 residues. The V gene's germline CDR1 is LGHNA and CDR2 YSLEER. J lost 4 bases, V lost 1 base, and 7 bases had no gene match. The CDR3 coding sequence is TGCGCCAGCAGCCAAGCATCACTAGCGGGAGGTCGCACCGGGGAGCTGTTTTTT. Translating gives CASSQASLAGGRTGELFF.

V is TRBV9 and J is TRBJ1-5, with D possibly being TRBD1 (6 bases). Germline values: CDR1 SGDLS, CDR2 YYNGEE. The CDR3 is made up of 17 amino acids. V was shortened by 3 bases and J by 2 bases, with 18 bases between the two germline ends. CDR3 residues: CASSETGIGYGNQPQHF. CDR3 coding DNA: TGTGCCAGCAGCGAGACAGGTATCGGATATGGCAATCAGCCCCAGCATTTT.

CDR3 DNA: TGTGCCAGCTCACAGGGGGCGGACTATGGCTACACCTTC. Its protein product is CASSQGADYGYTF. The V call is TRBV18, the J call TRBJ1-2, with 7 bases that match TRBD1. Germline trimming cut 4 bases from V and 3 bases from J; bases unmatched to any gene: 2. The CDR3 runs 13 residues. Germline CDR1 and CDR2: KGHSH and LQKENI.

The CDR3 DNA reads as TGTGCCAGCAGCCTCCAACAGGGATCGGAGACCCAGTACTTC. Its protein is CASSLQQGSETQYF. The chain uses TRBV7-6 and TRBJ2-5; D perhaps matches TRBD1 (6 bases). The germline V gene encodes CDR1 SGHVS and CDR2 FNYEAQ. V lost 5 bases to trimming and J lost 5 bases, with 15 bases between them. The CDR3 extends over 14 amino acids.

This clone was seen ten or more times. The chain is built from TRBV2 and TRBJ1-2; D is uncertain. V was trimmed by 7 bases and J by 6 bases, leaving 18 bases between them. There are 14 residues in the CDR3. Germline V gene data show CDR1 as SNHLY and CDR2 as FYNNEI. The CDR3 is CASKWGQASDGYTF. DNA of the CDR3: TGTGCCAGCAAATGGGGTCAGGCTTCGGATGGCTACACCTTC.

Regarding this clone: The conserved phenylalanine or tryptophan is not found at the CDR3 terminus, so this likely reflects a read error. It is unclear where the CDR3 begins or ends on the DNA, so no DNA is shown, and the CDR3 is as TCRdb lists it. V usage is TRBV29-1 and J usage is TRBJ1-1; the table names TRBD1, a call not compared with the DNA. Germline CDR1 is SQVTM and CDR2 is ANQGSEA. The CDR3 comprises 15 residues, both ends counted. CDR3: CSVEGPGTGGTEAFL.

With respect to this clone: Just one base apart from a much larger clone, this may be a read error. The chain is built from TRBV5-1 and TRBJ2-2; 7 bases fit TRBD1. Trimming removed 3 bases from V and 3 bases from J; junction bases left unmatched: 2. The CDR3 loop spans 14 amino acids. The V gene's germline CDR1 is SGHRS and CDR2 YFSETQ. The CDR3 bases are TGCGCCAGCAGCTCGGGACAGTACACCGGGGAGCTGTTTTTT. It translates to CASSSGQYTGELFF.

The chain uses TRBV5-1 and TRBJ2-1; D not certain. The V end lost 0 bases, the J end lost 6 bases, and 10 bases lay between the germline ends. Germline assignment: CDR1 SGHRS and CDR2 YFSETQ. This CDR3 is 14 amino acids long. CDR3 sequence reads: CASSLGGRSNEQFF. DNA for the CDR3: TGCGCCAGCAGCTTGGGAGGCCGGTCCAATGAGCAGTTCTTC. Filled out from reference TRBV5-1 and TRBJ2-1, the complete variable domain reads KAGVTQTPRYLIKTRGQQVTLSCSPISGHRSVSWYQQTPGQGLQFLFEYFSETQRNKGNFPGRFSGRQFSNSRSEMNVSTLELGDSALYLCASSLGGRSNEQFFGPGTRLTVL.

The chain couples TRBV5-1 to TRBJ1-4; D not certain. V was shortened by 4 bases and J by 4 bases, with 11 bases between the two germline ends. The CDR3 runs to 14 residues. The germline V gene encodes CDR1 SGHRS and CDR2 YFSETQ. In nucleotides, the CDR3 is TGCGCCAGCAGCGTGGACGGCCGTAATGAAAAACTGTTTTTT. Protein sequence: CASSVDGRNEKLFF. Full variable domain (outside the CDR3, taken from reference TRBV5-1 and TRBJ1-4): KAGVTQTPRYLIKTRGQQVTLSCSPISGHRSVSWYQQTPGQGLQFLFEYFSETQRNKGNFPGRFSGRQFSNSRSEMNVSTLELGDSALYLCASSVDGRNEKLFFGSGTQLSVL.

In the case of this clone: This sample also contains other DNA sequences that code for the same CDR3. V and J are TRBV7-2 and TRBJ2-7; TRBD1 might be the D (6 bases). This CDR3 comprises 14 residues. The germline V and J ends were trimmed by 1 base and 3 bases, with 10 bases remaining between them. Germline CDR1 SGHTA, CDR2 FQGNSA. CDR3 nucleotide sequence: TGTGCCAGCAGCTTAGTGGCAGGGGACTACGAGCAGTACTTC. Translation: CASSLVAGDYEQYF.

The genes are TRBV11-2 and TRBJ2-6, with D tentatively TRBD2 (5 bases). The CDR3 length is 15 residues. V gave up 4 bases and J gave up 0 bases, with 7 bases separating them. In germline, CDR1 is SGHAT, CDR2 FQNNGV. Here the CDR3 reads CASSSTISGANVLTF. The CDR3 DNA follows: TGTGCCAGCAGCTCGACTATCTCTGGGGCCAACGTCCTGACTTTC.

This chain connects TRBV5-4 to TRBJ1-1; D not resolved. CDR1 and CDR2 from the germline V gene are SGHNT and YYREEE (reference sequence). This CDR3 spans 14 amino acids. Trimming removed 4 bases from V and 4 bases from J, with 14 bases in between. The chain's CDR3 is CASSREARSTEAFF. In DNA, the CDR3 is TGTGCCAGCAGCCGGGAGGCAAGATCCACTGAAGCTTTCTTT. Full variable domain (missing parts from reference TRBV5-4 and TRBJ1-1): ETGVTQSPTHLIKTRGQQVTLRCSSQSGHNTVSWYQQALGQGPQFIFQYYREEENGRGNFPPRFSGLQFPNYSSELNVNALELDDSALYLCASSREARSTEAFFGQGTRLTVV.

In this sample, this clone turned up a few times. The chain is built from TRBV5-6 and TRBJ1-3; 10 bases align to TRBD1. The CDR3 length is 17 residues. The junction had 11 bases not matched to a gene; V was cut back by 0 bases and J by 8 bases. The germline CDR1 and CDR2 sequences are SGHDT and YYEEEE. The CDR3 here is CASSLVGQGRSEDTIYF. The DNA of the CDR3 is TGTGCCAGCAGCTTGGTGGGACAGGGGCGCTCGGAGGACACCATATATTTT.

This clone was counted only a few times. This chain uses TRBV2 with TRBJ2-5, with a possible D match to TRBD2 (6 bases). CDR3 length equals 14 residues. Deletions cut 7 bases from V and 5 bases from J, with 17 bases between. Germline-derived CDR1 and CDR2 are SNHLY and FYNNEI. The chain's CDR3 is CASIRLLATETQYF. DNA for the CDR3: TGTGCCAGCATTAGACTTCTAGCGACGGAGACCCAGTACTTC.